This T cell receptor beta chain was obtained from a study of blood T cell repertoires in COVID-19. Study background: T cells, B-cell-depleted T cells, or PBMCs provided the cDNA or gDNA that served as material.

The V and J ends lost 9 bases and 7 bases respectively, with 13 bases between them. This CDR3 spans 11 amino acids. Germline V CDR1 and CDR2: MNHEY, SVGAGI. Under the authors' procedure: It was from reference gene primer amplification that nucleated cell counts were estimated. Produced via immunoSEQ multiplex PCR; TCRdb's table is partial and in-frame only. From that table come the V and J calls and clone size; the DNA was used to work out D and trimming. Here the sample spans a few hundred thousand clones, roughly 85% being singletons. The material sequenced was peripheral blood. This TCR derives from a woman between 18 and 30 years old with acute or convalescent COVID-19. The J gene is TRBJ2-7, the V gene TRBV6-5; maybe TRBD1 (5 bases). Here the CDR3 reads CASKGVWEQYF. The DNA of the CDR3 is TGTGCCAGTAAAGGGGTCTGGGAGCAGTACTTC.